The 17 T cell receptor beta chains below were found in one sample sequenced in a study of read filtering for tumor transcriptome and immune sequencing. This library used about 400 ng RNA and molecular barcoded adaptors spanning alpha/delta and beta/gamma chains. MiXCR was run by TCRdb on the reads, yielding one entry per CDR3 protein. The table lists some 140,000 distinct CDR3 sequences, about 13% of them singletons. Sequencing was performed on a population of CD138-negative cells sorted from bone marrow. The receptor source for this set is a donor over 35 with multiple myeloma.

The genes are TRBV29-1 and TRBJ2-1; weak D call: TRBD1 (5 bases). V shed 7 bases and J shed 5 bases, with 12 bases lying between them. Germline V gene lookup returns CDR1 SQVTM and CDR2 ANQGSEA. CDR3 length: 12 residues. The CDR3 DNA reads TGCAGCGCTAAAGGGGCGGACAATGAGCAGTTCTTC. Translation: CSAKGADNEQFF.

This clonotype was seen repeatedly, ten times or more. The CDR3 spells CSAGQQNTEAFF. Written as DNA, the CDR3 is TGCAGTGCGGGACAGCAGAACACTGAAGCTTTCTTT. The chain uses TRBV20-1 and TRBJ1-1; 7 bases match TRBD1. V lost 6 bases, J lost 1 base, and 2 bases stayed unmatched. This CDR3 is 12 amino acids long. The germline gives CDR1 DFQATT, CDR2 SNEGSKA (reference sequence).

This clonotype was detected many times. The rearrangement links TRBV19 to TRBJ2-3, with a tentative D call TRBD2 (5 bases). Trimming left V 5 bases short and J 6 bases short, with 9 bases between. The germline V gene encodes CDR1 LNHDA and CDR2 SQIVND (reference sequence). The CDR3 is made up of 12 amino acids. CDR3 nucleotides: TGTGCCAGTAGTCCCGTAGCGGATACGCAGTATTTT. This codes for CASSPVADTQYF.

This clonotype was seen at least ten times. The rearrangement joins TRBV5-1 to TRBJ1-1; 7 bases align to TRBD1. V gave up 4 bases and J gave up 6 bases; unmatched junction bases: 6. This CDR3 contains 13 residues. The germline V gene encodes CDR1 SGHRS and CDR2 YFSETQ. The CDR3 DNA sequence: TGCGCCAGCAGCCACGAGGGGGCTTCTGAAGCTTTCTTT. Protein sequence: CASSHEGASEAFF. The complete variable domain, with remaining parts taken from reference TRBV5-1 and TRBJ1-1, reads KAGVTQTPRYLIKTRGQQVTLSCSPISGHRSVSWYQQTPGQGLQFLFEYFSETQRNKGNFPGRFSGRQFSNSRSEMNVSTLELGDSALYLCASSHEGASEAFFGQGTRLTVV.

In its sample, this clonotype was seen many times. V usage is TRBV12-5 and J usage is TRBJ2-1; D is uncertain. The germline V gene has CDR1 LGHNT and CDR2 FRNRAP. This CDR3 contains 12 residues. V was shortened by 1 base and J by 5 bases, with 3 bases between the two germline ends. CDR3 coding DNA: TGTGCTAGTGGTTTGGCGCACAATGAGCAGTTCTTC. Protein product: CASGLAHNEQFF.

This clonotype came up many times. The V and J genes are TRBV30 and TRBJ1-2; D ambiguous. Per germline, CDR1 GTSNPN and CDR2 SVGIG (reference sequence). The ends were cut back, 2 bases at V and 7 bases at J, with 11 bases in the middle. The CDR3 sequence is 12 residues long. In DNA form, the CDR3 reads TGTGCCTGGAGTTCGAGAGAACGTGGCTACACCTTC. Its translation is CAWSSRERGYTF.

Details on this clonotype: This could be a read error, since a much larger clone is one nucleotide away. V usage is TRBV20-1 and J usage is TRBJ2-3; 9 bases line up with TRBD2. CDR1 and CDR2 from the germline V gene are DFQATT and SNEGSKA (reference sequence). The CDR3 contains 14 residues. CDR3 amino acids: CSARGTSVTGTQYF. The CDR3 DNA follows: TGCAGTGCTAGAGGGACTAGCGTCACAGGTACGCAGTATTTT.

This clonotype was seen at least ten times. No conserved phenylalanine or tryptophan is present at the end of the CDR3, so a read error is the likely explanation. The chain links TRBV20-1 to TRBJ1-6; TRBD1 aligns across 10 bases. This CDR3 is built from 16 residues. Germline CDR1 DFQATT, CDR2 SNEGSKA (reference sequence). Trimming removed 4 bases from V and 7 bases from J; junction bases left unmatched: 10. The CDR3 nucleotides read TGCAGTGCTACGACAGGGGGCCCGGGGTCGAATTCACCCCTCCACCTT. This sequence encodes CSATTGGPGSNSPLHL.

This clonotype turned up a few times. The rearrangement links TRBV5-1 to TRBJ2-2; 11 bases align to TRBD2. The CDR3 has 16 amino acids. Germline V gene sequence: CDR1 SGHRS, CDR2 YFSETQ. Unmatched junction bases numbered 5, after V lost 4 bases and J lost 3 bases. In DNA form, the CDR3 reads TGCGCCAGCAGCCGGTTAGCGGGAGGGGACACCGGGGAGCTGTTTTTT. Translated, it gives CASSRLAGGDTGELFF.

This clonotype was counted only a few times. This may be a read error: a much more frequent sequence differs by one nucleotide. The chain carries TRBV11-2 and TRBJ2-3, with D perhaps being TRBD1 or TRBD2 (5 bases each). The CDR3 length is 11 residues. Looked up from germline, CDR1 is SGHAT and CDR2 is FQNNGV. Between the trimmed V and J ends, which lost 1 base and 14 bases, there was a span of 10 bases. The CDR3 reads CASSLGGPGYF. CDR3 nucleotide sequence: TGTGCCAGCAGCTTAGGGGGACCCGGGTATTTT.

As for this clonotype: This may come from a read error, since a much larger clone is one base off. The chain joins TRBV4-3 to TRBJ2-3; D remains ambiguous. V was trimmed by 4 bases and J by 3 bases, leaving 14 bases between them. Germline V CDR1 and CDR2: LGHNA, YSLEER. CDR3 size: 15 residues. CDR3 protein: CASSRESSRTDTQYF. The CDR3 DNA reads TGCGCCAGCAGCCGAGAAAGTAGTAGGACAGATACGCAGTATTTT.

This clonotype has ten or more counts. The rearrangement joins TRBV5-5 to TRBJ2-1; D might be TRBD1 (6 bases). The CDR3 consists of 14 residues. V was pared by 0 bases and J by 8 bases, with 12 bases between. CDR1 SGHKS and CDR2 YYEKEE come from the germline V gene (reference sequence). CDR3 region: CASSLDPNRDEQFF. The CDR3 nucleotides read TGTGCCAGCAGCTTGGACCCGAACAGGGATGAGCAGTTCTTC.

Remarks on this clonotype: Possible read error: a much larger clone is one base away. The chain carries TRBV5-1 and TRBJ2-2; D gene unclear. CDR1 SGHRS and CDR2 YFSETQ come from the germline V gene. The CDR3 contains 12 residues. The DNA for the CDR3 is TGCGCCGGCAGCTGGAACACCGGGGAGCTGTTTTTT. Amino acids: CAGSWNTGELFF.

This clonotype was detected many times. The CDR3 bases are TGTGCCACCCGGGGGGATGAGTATAGCAATGAGCAGTTCTTC. Amino acids: CATRGDEYSNEQFF. The genes are TRBV6-6 and TRBJ2-1; 7 bases are a match to TRBD2. The CDR3 totals 14 residues. Per the germline V gene, CDR1 is MNHNY and CDR2 is SVGAGI (reference sequence). Trimming cost V 10 bases and J 6 bases; bases outside gene matches: 12.

A word on this clonotype: A read error is possible here, since a much larger clone lies one base away. The J gene is TRBJ2-5, the V gene TRBV10-3, with TRBD1 as a possible D gene (6 bases). Per the germline V gene, CDR1 is ENHRY and CDR2 is SYGVKD. The CDR3 length is 14 residues. CDR3 protein: CATSEGTSGETQYF. The CDR3 nucleotides read TGTGCCACCAGTGAGGGGACATCAGGGGAGACCCAGTACTTC.

V gene TRBV5-4 combines with J gene TRBJ2-1; the D gene could be TRBD1 or TRBD2 (5 bases each). Germline V lookup: CDR1 SGHNT, CDR2 YYREEE (reference sequence). V was trimmed by 4 bases and J by 10 bases, leaving 12 bases between them. The CDR3 runs 12 residues. In nucleotides, the CDR3 is TGTGCCAGCAGCGTGGGACCCGCCGAGCAGTTCTTC. Protein product: CASSVGPAEQFF.

This clonotype was counted at least ten times. The chain uses TRBV7-3 and TRBJ2-5; perhaps TRBD2 as D (5 bases). V lost 2 bases, J lost 0 bases, and 7 bases lay in between. The CDR3 is 14 residues long. Germline loops: CDR1 SGHTA, CDR2 FQGTGA. The CDR3 is CASSLGRDQETQYF. Written as DNA, the CDR3 is TGTGCCAGCAGCTTAGGGCGGGACCAAGAGACCCAGTACTTC.